Following are 29 T cell receptor beta chains from one sample sequenced in a study of T cell changes during pregnancy in multiple sclerosis (dated by TCRdb to between 2018 and 2020). The protocol used for the library was the immunoSEQ multiplex PCR assay. Imported from immuneACCESS, the table was reduced by TCRdb to in-frame sequences with V and J called. These copies leave out some clones; in studies compared against another copy, an unresolved V gene accounts for under half, and the cause of the remainder is not known. Here the sample has about 35,000 clones; about 90% occur a single time. The top ten clones comprise 2.8% of the sample. The source was CD4+ T cells from peripheral blood mononuclear cells, collected in the third trimester of pregnancy. All receptors derive from a female donor in good health, enrolled as a control in a pregnancy study.

V is TRBV4-3 and J is TRBJ2-3; 8 positions match TRBD2. The CDR3 is made up of 17 amino acids. The germline gives CDR1 LGHNA, CDR2 YSLEER. V shed 0 bases and J 7 bases; nucleotides not matched to a gene: 12. The CDR3, as DNA: TGCGCCAGCAGCCAAGATTTTCTAGCGGGCGGGGGAAATACGCAGTATTTT. It yields the protein CASSQDFLAGGGNTQYF.

The V call is TRBV7-8, the J call TRBJ2-3; possible D gene TRBD2, 6 bases. Trimming took off 5 bases at V and 3 bases at J, with 12 bases between the two ends. The CDR3 contains 14 residues. Per germline, CDR1 SGHVS and CDR2 FQNEAQ. The DNA of the CDR3 is TGTGCCAGCAGCCCGGGACTCACGACAGATACGCAGTATTTT. Translation gives CASSPGLTTDTQYF.

V gene TRBV10-3 combines with J gene TRBJ2-5, with a tentative D call TRBD1 (6 bases). The CDR3 totals 15 residues. V was cut by 0 bases and J by 5 bases, with 13 bases left in between. CDR1 is ENHRY, CDR2 SYGVKD, per germline. CDR3 loop: CAISESRATGETQYF. The CDR3 nucleotides read TGTGCCATCAGTGAGTCAAGGGCAACAGGGGAGACCCAGTACTTC.

The chain carries TRBV28 and TRBJ2-5; 7 bases map to TRBD1. The germline V gene has CDR1 MDHEN and CDR2 SYDVKM. There are 15 residues in the CDR3. The junction had 13 bases not matched to a gene; V was cut back by 7 bases and J by 5 bases. CDR3 sequence: CASTPPEGAGETQYF. In DNA form, the CDR3 reads TGTGCCAGCACCCCACCTGAGGGGGCCGGGGAGACCCAGTACTTC.

The chain links TRBV11-3 to TRBJ2-7, with D tentatively TRBD1 (5 bases). The CDR3 runs 13 residues. Germline V gives CDR1 SGHNT, CDR2 YENEEA. V lost 3 bases, J lost 2 bases, and 8 bases lay in between. CDR3 bases: TGTGCCAGCAGCTTTCAGGGTACCTACGAGCAGTACTTC. Translating gives CASSFQGTYEQYF.

The gene calls are TRBV9 and TRBJ2-3, with a tentative D call TRBD1 (6 bases). V lost 0 bases and J 1 base, leaving 12 bases between the germline ends. The CDR3 is made up of 16 amino acids. Germline loops: CDR1 SGDLS, CDR2 YYNGEE. The CDR3 region has the DNA TGTGCCAGCAGCGTAGGGGACATGAGAGGCACAGATACGCAGTATTTT. Translating gives CASSVGDMRGTDTQYF. The full variable domain, its missing parts supplied by reference TRBV9 and TRBJ2-3, is DSGVTQTPKHLITATGQRVTLRCSPRSGDLSVYWYQQSLDQGLQFLIQYYNGEERAKGNILERFSAQQFPDLHSELNLSSLELGDSALYFCASSVGDMRGTDTQYFGPGTRLTVL.

The chain joins TRBV19 to TRBJ2-1; perhaps TRBD1 as D (6 bases). This CDR3 spans 15 amino acids. CDR1 is LNHDA and CDR2 is SQIVND in the germline V gene (reference sequence). The V gene lost 6 bases and the J gene lost 2 bases, with 14 bases spanning the gap. CDR3 sequence (DNA): TGTGCCAGTAGGAGTAACGCAGGGGCCTACAATGAGCAGTTCTTC. This codes for CASRSNAGAYNEQFF. The variable domain in full, with the rest retrieved from reference TRBV19 and TRBJ2-1, is DGGITQSPKYLFRKEGQNVTLSCEQNLNHDAMYWYRQDPGQGLRLIYYSQIVNDFQKGDIAEGYSVSREKKESFPLTVTSAQKNPTAFYLCASRSNAGAYNEQFFGPGTRLTVL.

In its sample, this clone was seen a few times. This chain connects TRBV6-1 to TRBJ1-5, with D unclear. Trimming left V 1 base short and J 2 bases short, with 6 bases between. CDR1 MNHNS and CDR2 SASEGT come from the germline V gene. The length of the CDR3 is 14 residues. The CDR3 nucleotides are TGTGCCAGCAGTGAAGGGGCTGGCAATCAGCCCCAGCATTTT. It translates to CASSEGAGNQPQHF.

J is TRBJ1-2 and V is TRBV21-1; the table's D call, TRBD1, was not checked against the DNA. TRBV21-1 is assigned pseudogene status. CDR3 length equals 13 residues. CDR3 loop: CASLGPTNYGYTF. CDR3 sequence (DNA): TGTGCATCCCTGGGGCCTACTAACTATGGCTACACCTTC.

V usage is TRBV7-9 and J usage is TRBJ1-2, with D unresolved. With 4 bases removed from V and 11 bases from J, the gap between germline ends came to 14 bases. Germline lookup yields CDR1 SEHNR and CDR2 FQNEAQ (reference sequence). The CDR3 extends over 12 amino acids. The CDR3 DNA is TGTGCCAGCAGCTCCCACCGGTTTGAATACACCTTC. Residues: CASSSHRFEYTF. Variable domain in full (rest from reference TRBV7-9 and TRBJ1-2): DTGVSQNPRHKITKRGQNVTFRCDPISEHNRLYWYRQTLGQGPEFLTYFQNEAQLEKSRLLSDRFSAERPKGSFSTLEIQRTEQGDSAMYLCASSSHRFEYTFGSGTRLTVV.

This chain joins TRBV5-1 and TRBJ2-2; D is unresolved. CDR3 length equals 15 residues. The V end was cut by 0 bases, the J end by 0 bases, with 6 bases between. The germline V gene has CDR1 SGHRS and CDR2 YFSETQ. The CDR3 spells CASSLDRTNTGELFF. In DNA, the CDR3 is TGCGCCAGCAGCTTGGACAGAACGAACACCGGGGAGCTGTTTTTT.

The chain joins TRBV9 to TRBJ2-1, with 10 bases identical to TRBD2. CDR3 length: 16 residues. Germline lookup yields CDR1 SGDLS and CDR2 YYNGEE. After removal of 4 bases from V and 6 bases from J, the junction contained 10 bases not matched to a gene. This CDR3 reads CASSPPASGRSNEQFF. CDR3 in DNA: TGTGCCAGCAGCCCACCAGCTAGCGGGAGAAGCAATGAGCAGTTCTTC.

The chain recombines TRBV2 with TRBJ2-3, with D hard to call. The V gene's germline CDR1 is SNHLY and CDR2 FYNNEI. This CDR3 has 13 amino acids. V was shortened by 1 base and J by 2 bases, with 4 bases between the two germline ends. DNA of the CDR3: TGTGCCAGCAGTGAAGTAAACACAGATACGCAGTATTTT. Its translation: CASSEVNTDTQYF.

The chain combines TRBV2 with TRBJ2-3, with D maybe TRBD1 (5 bases). The CDR3 totals 13 residues. Per the germline V gene, CDR1 is SNHLY and CDR2 is FYNNEI. V gave up 6 bases and J gave up 1 base, with 8 bases separating them. This CDR3 is CASSRVGTDTQYF. CDR3 sequence (DNA): TGTGCCAGCAGCAGGGTCGGCACAGATACGCAGTATTTT.

The chain carries TRBV6-1 and TRBJ1-1; D remains unclear. V shed 2 bases and J shed 0 bases, with 25 bases lying between them. Per the germline V gene, CDR1 is MNHNS and CDR2 is SASEGT. The CDR3 consists of 20 residues. CDR3 nucleotide sequence: TGTGCCAGCAGTGAACGATCGCCGCCGAACACCCGCCGAATGAACACTGAAGCTTTCTTT. Translated, it gives CASSERSPPNTRRMNTEAFF.

The V and J genes are TRBV19 and TRBJ2-3; a weak D match, TRBD2 (5 bases). The V end was cut by 2 bases, the J end by 8 bases, with 11 bases between. Germline loops: CDR1 LNHDA, CDR2 SQIVND (reference sequence). The CDR3 totals 13 residues. DNA for the CDR3: TGTGCCAGTAGTATAAACCTAGCCGGTACGCAGTATTTT. Its translation: CASSINLAGTQYF.

The chain combines TRBV4-1 with TRBJ2-1, with D possibly TRBD2 on 7 matching bases. CDR1 is MGHRA and CDR2 is YSYEKL in the germline V gene. Trimming took off 6 bases at V and 6 bases at J, with 12 bases between the two ends. CDR3 length: 13 amino acids. CDR3 nucleotides: TGCGCCAGCAGAGAAAGGGGGGGCAATGAGCAGTTCTTC. Translated, it gives CASRERGGNEQFF.

This chain links TRBV5-1 with TRBJ2-7; no reliable D call. Trimming left V 3 bases short and J 5 bases short, with 12 bases between. Per germline, CDR1 SGHRS and CDR2 YFSETQ. This CDR3 is 13 amino acids long. The CDR3 sequence is CASSSRIIDEQYF. The CDR3 coding sequence is TGCGCCAGCAGCTCGAGGATTATCGACGAGCAGTACTTC.

J is TRBJ2-7 and V is TRBV19; D perhaps matches TRBD2 (5 bases). The V end lost 2 bases, the J end lost 5 bases, and 25 bases lay between the germline ends. This CDR3 is 18 amino acids long. Per the germline V gene, CDR1 is LNHDA and CDR2 is SQIVND (reference sequence). The CDR3 region is CASSIRGRAPKFKHEQYF. The CDR3 DNA follows: TGTGCCAGTAGTATACGGGGAAGGGCCCCCAAGTTTAAGCACGAGCAGTACTTC. The full variable domain, with the rest looked up from reference TRBV19 and TRBJ2-7, is DGGITQSPKYLFRKEGQNVTLSCEQNLNHDAMYWYRQDPGQGLRLIYYSQIVNDFQKGDIAEGYSVSREKKESFPLTVTSAQKNPTAFYLCASSIRGRAPKFKHEQYFGPGTRLTVT.

V gene TRBV7-9 combines with J gene TRBJ2-7; TRBD2 matches 7 bases. J gave up 2 bases and V 6 bases, and 4 bases lay outside the gene matches. Germline CDR1 is SEHNR and CDR2 is FQNEAQ (reference sequence). There are 13 residues in the CDR3. The DNA of the CDR3 is TGTGCCAGCAGAGCCGGGGGGACCTACGAGCAGTACTTC. It encodes CASRAGGTYEQYF.

V usage is TRBV28 and J usage is TRBJ1-2; 8 positions agree with TRBD1. The CDR3 runs to 12 residues. CDR1 is MDHEN, CDR2 SYDVKM, per germline. J lost 4 bases, V lost 6 bases, and 1 base had no gene match. The CDR3 nucleotides read TGTGCCAGCAGGGGACAGGCCTATGGCTACACCTTC. This encodes CASRGQAYGYTF.

This chain connects TRBV28 to TRBJ2-7; no clear D. The V gene lost 2 bases and the J gene lost 0 bases, with 8 bases spanning the gap. Germline V gene sequence: CDR1 MDHEN, CDR2 SYDVKM. The CDR3 sequence is 14 residues long. In nucleotides, the CDR3 is TGTGCCAGCAGTTTAAGTTTACTCTCCTACGAGCAGTACTTC. Protein: CASSLSLLSYEQYF.

The J gene is TRBJ1-1, the V gene TRBV2, with D possibly matching TRBD1 (5 bases). V was pared by 5 bases and J by 0 bases, with 13 bases between. Germline values: CDR1 SNHLY, CDR2 FYNNEI. This CDR3 has 15 residues. The CDR3: CASSLSGGMNTEAFF. Written as DNA, the CDR3 is TGTGCCAGCAGTCTATCGGGGGGTATGAACACTGAAGCTTTCTTT.

The chain is built from TRBV5-1 and TRBJ2-2, with D hard to call. CDR3 length: 13 residues. In germline, CDR1 is SGHRS, CDR2 YFSETQ. V lost 4 bases and J 5 bases, leaving 9 bases between the germline ends. In DNA, the CDR3 is TGCGCCAGCAGCGAACCGGGTACCGGGGAGCTGTTTTTT. Translation: CASSEPGTGELFF.

The chain carries TRBV28 and TRBJ1-6; TRBD1 aligns across 7 bases. Trimming took 6 bases from V and 10 from J; bases not matched to a gene: 3. The CDR3 length is 12 residues. CDR1 is MDHEN, CDR2 SYDVKM, per germline. The CDR3 DNA sequence: TGTGCCAGCAGCCAGGGGGGATCACCCCTCCACTTT. Amino acid sequence: CASSQGGSPLHF.

The CDR3 spells CASSSYQTGGPYEQYF. The CDR3 DNA reads as TGTGCCAGCAGTTCGTATCAGACAGGGGGACCCTACGAGCAGTACTTC. This chain joins TRBV27 and TRBJ2-7; 9 bases align to TRBD1. Germline CDR1 and CDR2: MNHEY and SMNVEV (reference sequence). The CDR3 consists of 16 residues. With V trimmed by 4 bases and J by 2 bases, 9 bases remained unmatched.

The gene calls are TRBV5-1 and TRBJ2-5, with unresolved D. V lost 4 bases, J lost 2 bases, and 3 bases lay in between. The CDR3 length is 11 residues. Germline CDR1 reads SGHRS; CDR2 reads YFSETQ. The CDR3 sequence is CASSQQETQYF. CDR3 nucleotide sequence: TGCGCCAGCAGCCAACAAGAGACCCAGTACTTC.

V gene TRBV25-1 combines with J gene TRBJ1-1; perhaps TRBD1 as D (5 bases). The V and J ends lost 4 bases and 1 base respectively, with 10 bases between them. Germline V gene data show CDR1 as MGHDK and CDR2 as SYGVNS. The CDR3 has 14 residues. The CDR3 region is CASSARGRNTEAFF. Written as DNA, the CDR3 is TGTGCCAGCAGTGCTCGGGGGAGGAACACTGAAGCTTTCTTT.

The gene calls are TRBV5-1 and TRBJ2-7, with TRBD2 matching 13 bases. Trimming removed 3 bases from V and 5 bases from J; junction bases left unmatched: 5. CDR3 length: 15 residues. Looked up from germline, CDR1 is SGHRS and CDR2 is YFSETQ. As DNA, the CDR3 is TGCGCCAGCAGCTGGGCACTAGCGGGGGGGAACGAGCAGTACTTC. Translating it yields CASSWALAGGNEQYF.